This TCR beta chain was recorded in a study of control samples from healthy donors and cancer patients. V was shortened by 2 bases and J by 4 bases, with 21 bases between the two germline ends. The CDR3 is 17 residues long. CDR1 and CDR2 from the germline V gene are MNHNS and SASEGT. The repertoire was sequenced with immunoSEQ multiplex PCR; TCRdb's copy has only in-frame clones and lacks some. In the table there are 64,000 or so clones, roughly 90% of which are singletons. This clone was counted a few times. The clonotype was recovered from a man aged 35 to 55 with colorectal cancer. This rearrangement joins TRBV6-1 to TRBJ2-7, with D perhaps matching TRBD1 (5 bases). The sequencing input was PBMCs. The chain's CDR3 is CASSERGGNFAFYEQYF. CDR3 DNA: TGTGCCAGCAGTGAAAGGGGTGGTAACTTTGCTTTTTACGAGCAGTACTTC.